The sequence of this T cell receptor (beta chain) was determined in a study of STAT3 mutations in large granular lymphocyte leukemia. For the study at large: Around two fifths of treated T-LGLL patients showed hematologic response to immunosuppression.

Study-wide points: At least one immunodominant TCR beta clonotype appeared in every T-cell large granular lymphocyte leukemia patient. After therapy, about 35% of the 18 patients switched clonotypes, all new clones STAT3 wild type.

The CDR3 has 12 residues. V gave up 8 bases and J gave up 2 bases; unmatched junction bases: 3. Germline loops: CDR1 MDHEN, CDR2 SYDVKM. Assay: immunoSEQ multiplex PCR; the TCRdb copy retains only in-frame clones and omits some. The top ten clones hold about 38% of a sample with about 10,000 clones, around 90% of them seen once. A single count supports this clone. The antigen is unknown. Sequenced sample: peripheral blood mononuclear cells. The TCR was taken from a man aged 55-75 years with T-cell large granular lymphocyte leukemia. Some clones in this sample may be carry-over from other donors' samples. V and J are TRBV28 and TRBJ2-7, with 7 positions matching TRBD2. CDR3 sequence reads: CASGRGTYEQYF. CDR3 nucleotide sequence: TGTGCCAGCGGGCGGGGGACCTACGAGCAGTACTTC.